The clone carrying this T cell receptor (beta chain) appeared a few times. Its specificity is unknown. For the second PCR, which ran for about 7 to 12 cycles, a sample-barcoded 5' primer and a J-beta primer mix were used. Each sample provided no less than 2.5 million CDR3-containing paired-end reads. TCRdb redid the calling of the 5' RACE reads with MiXCR, one entry per CDR3 protein. This sample yields approximately 810,000 distinct CDR3 sequences, of which 25% to 30% are seen a single time; about 18% belongs to the top ten. With 4 bases removed from V and 0 bases from J, the gap between germline ends came to 13 bases. Germline loops: CDR1 SNHLY, CDR2 FYNNEI. The CDR3 runs to 17 residues. The data derive from a study of blood T cells in healthy people across ages. Study conclusions and caveats: Reliance upon unsorted PBMCs precluded definitive naive versus antigen-experienced comparison. Relative to aged donors, long-lived donors carried more naive CD4+ cells and displayed higher diversity. TCR beta diversity, measured per million T cells, fell in a roughly linear way with age.

The sequence came from an elderly woman in good health. This chain links TRBV2 with TRBJ2-6; perhaps TRBD1 as D (6 bases). Sequenced material: blood. The chain's CDR3 is CASSVRGTGSGANVLTF. The CDR3 bases are TGTGCCAGCAGTGTGAGGGGGACGGGCTCTGGGGCCAACGTCCTGACTTTC.